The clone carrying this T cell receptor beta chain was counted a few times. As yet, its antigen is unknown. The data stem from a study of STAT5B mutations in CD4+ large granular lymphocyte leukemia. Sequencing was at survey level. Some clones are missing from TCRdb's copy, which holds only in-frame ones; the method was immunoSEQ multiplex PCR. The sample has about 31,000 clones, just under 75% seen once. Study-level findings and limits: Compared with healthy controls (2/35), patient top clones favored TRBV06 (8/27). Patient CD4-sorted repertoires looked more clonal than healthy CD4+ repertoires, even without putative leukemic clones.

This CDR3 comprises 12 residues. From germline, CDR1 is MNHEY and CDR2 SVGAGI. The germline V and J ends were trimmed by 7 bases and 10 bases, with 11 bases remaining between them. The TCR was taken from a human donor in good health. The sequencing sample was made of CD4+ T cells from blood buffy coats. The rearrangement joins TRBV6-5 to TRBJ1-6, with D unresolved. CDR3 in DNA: TGTGCCAGCACCTCAGGAAAATCACCCCTCCACTTT. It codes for CASTSGKSPLHF.